These 30 T cell receptor beta chains were all obtained from the same sample, sequenced in a study of blood T cell repertoires in COVID-19. TCRdb keeps only in-frame clones here, not all; method: immunoSEQ multiplex PCR. The sample holds 150,000 or so clones, around 87% seen once. The sample taken for sequencing was peripheral blood. Source of these receptors: a man aged 80 or over with acute or convalescent COVID-19.

A few counts support this clone. In nucleotides, the CDR3 is TGCGCCAGCAGCCAAGCAGGGGGGAGCAATCAGCCCCAGCATTTT. It codes for CASSQAGGSNQPQHF. This sequence joins TRBV4-1 and TRBJ1-5; TRBD1 matches at 7 bases. V lost 1 base, J lost 1 base, and 1 base stayed unmatched. This CDR3 contains 15 residues. Germline V gene data show CDR1 as MGHRA and CDR2 as YSYEKL.

J is TRBJ1-1 and V is TRBV30; possibly TRBD1 for D (5 bases). From germline, CDR1 is GTSNPN and CDR2 SVGIG (reference sequence). The V end was cut by 7 bases, the J end by 5 bases, with 17 bases between. The CDR3 has 13 amino acids. Here the CDR3 reads CASRERGGTEAFF. In nucleotides, the CDR3 is TGTGCCTCTCGGGAGCGGGGGGGGACTGAAGCTTTCTTT.

The chain links TRBV12-3 or TRBV12-4 to TRBJ1-1; 7 bases map to TRBD1. V gave up 9 bases and J gave up 7 bases; unmatched junction bases: 5. The CDR3 sequence is 11 residues long. This CDR3 reads CASFDRVEAFF. The CDR3 DNA reads as TGTGCCAGTTTTGACAGGGTTGAAGCTTTCTTT.

Written as DNA, the CDR3 is TGTGCCAGCAGTGGGGTACTAGCGGCGAAGGGGGAGCTGTTTTTT. As protein: CASSGVLAAKGELFF. The V and J genes are TRBV28 and TRBJ2-2; TRBD2 matches at 8 bases. Germline CDR1 and CDR2: MDHEN and SYDVKM. V lost 5 bases, J lost 8 bases, and 10 bases stayed unmatched. The CDR3 covers 15 residues.

J is TRBJ2-3 and V is TRBV5-1; 7 nucleotides line up with TRBD1. With 1 base clipped from V and 2 bases from J, the junction kept 13 bases outside the gene matches. The V gene's germline CDR1 is SGHRS and CDR2 YFSETQ. This CDR3 has 18 amino acids. The CDR3, as DNA: TGCGCCAGCAGCTTGTTCGGAAGTGGGACAGACCTCACAGATACGCAGTATTTT. It is translated as CASSLFGSGTDLTDTQYF. Full variable domain (remainder filled in from reference TRBV5-1 and TRBJ2-3): KAGVTQTPRYLIKTRGQQVTLSCSPISGHRSVSWYQQTPGQGLQFLFEYFSETQRNKGNFPGRFSGRQFSNSRSEMNVSTLELGDSALYLCASSLFGSGTDLTDTQYFGPGTRLTVL.

V is TRBV28 and J is TRBJ2-1; TRBD1 is a possible D gene (5 bases). CDR3 length: 13 amino acids. The V gene's germline CDR1 is MDHEN and CDR2 SYDVKM. The ends were cut back, 6 bases at V and 4 bases at J, with 10 bases in the middle. Here the CDR3 DNA reads TGTGCCAGCAGCATGGACACTTACAATGAGCAGTTCTTC. Translation gives CASSMDTYNEQFF.

V usage is TRBV29-1 and J usage is TRBJ2-1; 13 nucleotides agree with TRBD2. Germline values: CDR1 SQVTM, CDR2 ANQGSEA. The V gene end was trimmed by 6 bases and the J gene end by 7 bases; junction bases not matched to a gene: 6. This CDR3 spans 14 amino acids. In nucleotides, the CDR3 is TGCAGCGTCGGACTAGCGGGAGTTGGGAATGAGCAGTTCTTC. Translated, it gives CSVGLAGVGNEQFF.

The chain combines TRBV7-9 with TRBJ2-3; 13 bases agree with TRBD2. The CDR3 length is 15 residues. Unmatched junction bases numbered 4, after V lost 5 bases and J lost 5 bases. Germline V gives CDR1 SEHNR, CDR2 FQNEAQ (reference sequence). The CDR3 loop is CASSLLAGGEDTQYF. CDR3 bases: TGTGCCAGCAGCCTACTAGCGGGAGGGGAAGATACGCAGTATTTT.

V and J are TRBV3-1 (or the pseudogene TRBV3-2) and TRBJ2-7; D not certain. Per germline, CDR1 LGHDT and CDR2 YNNKEL (reference sequence). The CDR3 is 15 amino acids. Deletions cut 0 bases from V and 1 base from J, with 10 bases between. The CDR3 sequence: CASSQDLARSYEQYF. The CDR3 DNA is TGTGCCAGCAGCCAAGATCTGGCCCGATCCTACGAGCAGTACTTC.

The rearrangement joins TRBV28 to TRBJ1-6; D is possibly TRBD1 (5 bases). CDR1 is MDHEN, CDR2 SYDVKM, per germline. The CDR3 has 16 amino acids. Trimming cost V 5 bases and J 7 bases, with 18 bases left between them. The CDR3 nucleotides read TGTGCCAGCAGTGACCAGGGAAAGGGGCCAAATTCACCCCTCCACTTT. It codes for CASSDQGKGPNSPLHF.

In its sample, this clone was seen a few times. The chain recombines TRBV5-3 with TRBJ1-5, with D possibly TRBD1 on 5 matching bases. TRBV5-3 is identified as an open reading frame with a role that is uncertain. The CDR3 extends over 16 amino acids. V was pared by 2 bases and J by 0 bases, with 12 bases between. The CDR3: CARSFLGVASNQPQHF. DNA for the CDR3: TGTGCCAGAAGCTTTTTAGGGGTGGCTAGCAATCAGCCCCAGCATTTT.

The genes are TRBV5-5 and TRBJ1-2; tentatively, D is TRBD1 (6 bases). The CDR3 length is 15 residues. From germline, CDR1 is SGHKS and CDR2 YYEKEE (reference sequence). Trimming pared 1 base from V and 6 bases from J, leaving 16 bases between. The CDR3 nucleotides are TGTGCCAGCAGCTTGCGTCCAACAGGGCAGGATGGCTACACCTTC. Amino acids: CASSLRPTGQDGYTF.

The rearrangement uses TRBV28 and TRBJ1-5; TRBD1 matches at 9 bases. The CDR3 length is 15 residues. The V gene's germline CDR1 is MDHEN and CDR2 SYDVKM. The V and J ends lost 5 bases and 1 base, in that order; junction bases with no gene match: 3. The CDR3 DNA reads TGTGCCAGCAGTACCGGACAGGGGAGCAATCAGCCCCAGCATTTT. Encoded protein: CASSTGQGSNQPQHF.

This clone was picked up one time. This sequence joins TRBV6-1 and TRBJ2-1; 11 nucleotides agree with TRBD2. Per the germline V gene, CDR1 is MNHNS and CDR2 is SASEGT. CDR3 size: 16 residues. V shed 2 bases and J 6 bases; nucleotides not matched to a gene: 6. CDR3 nucleotide sequence: TGTGCCAGCAGTGAATTCTTGGGGACTAGCGGCAATGAGCAGTTCTTC. It encodes CASSEFLGTSGNEQFF.

J is TRBJ2-1 and V is TRBV2; D possibly corresponds to TRBD2 (5 bases). Germline-derived CDR1 and CDR2 are SNHLY and FYNNEI. Trimming stripped 7 bases from V and 7 bases from J, with 14 bases between. The length of the CDR3 is 13 residues. The CDR3, as DNA: TGTGCCAGCACTGGCGGACTTGGGAATGAGCAGTTCTTC. It encodes CASTGGLGNEQFF.

This chain connects TRBV4-1 to TRBJ1-6; no firm D call. Looked up from germline, CDR1 is MGHRA and CDR2 is YSYEKL. V was pared by 0 bases and J by 9 bases, with 15 bases between. There are 16 residues in the CDR3. The CDR3 reads CASSQDLSQRSSPLHF. The CDR3, as DNA: TGCGCCAGCAGCCAAGATCTGTCACAGCGGAGTTCACCCCTCCACTTT.

The chain joins TRBV5-1 to TRBJ2-1; no reliable D call. The V gene's germline CDR1 is SGHRS and CDR2 YFSETQ. Trimming took off 4 bases at V and 12 bases at J, with 14 bases between the two ends. The CDR3 consists of 12 residues. CDR3 sequence reads: CASSNERSWQFF. As DNA, the CDR3 is TGCGCCAGCAGCAACGAGCGTTCCTGGCAGTTCTTC.

The rearrangement uses TRBV5-1 and TRBJ1-5; TRBD1 is a possible D gene (5 bases). V shed 0 bases and J shed 6 bases, with 13 bases lying between them. CDR3 length: 15 residues. The V gene's germline CDR1 is SGHRS and CDR2 YFSETQ. In nucleotides, the CDR3 is TGCGCCAGCAGCTTGGCCCCGGGCGGGGGTCAGCCCCAGCATTTT. It is translated as CASSLAPGGGQPQHF.

V gene TRBV27 combines with J gene TRBJ2-3, with 7 bases lining up with TRBD2. The CDR3 has 16 amino acids. J lost 2 bases, V lost 4 bases, and 9 bases had no gene match. Germline CDR1 and CDR2: MNHEY and SMNVEV (reference sequence). CDR3 residues: CASSYLMAGVTDTQYF. DNA of the CDR3: TGTGCCAGCAGTTACCTCATGGCGGGAGTCACAGATACGCAGTATTTT.

The V and J genes are TRBV28 and TRBJ2-7; TRBD2 agrees at 11 bases. Unmatched junction bases numbered 11, after V lost 7 bases and J lost 6 bases. CDR1 is MDHEN, CDR2 SYDVKM, per germline. The CDR3 runs to 15 residues. The CDR3 DNA reads TGTGCCAGCACCACATCGACTAGCGGGACTTCCGAGCAGTACTTC. This sequence encodes CASTTSTSGTSEQYF.

The chain recombines TRBV28 with TRBJ1-3, with D possibly matching TRBD1 (5 bases). Germline lookup yields CDR1 MDHEN and CDR2 SYDVKM. The CDR3 extends over 15 amino acids. Trimming shortened V by 5 bases and J by 0 bases, and 11 bases separated the two germline ends. The CDR3 spells CASSTPGSSGNTIYF. CDR3 in DNA: TGTGCCAGCAGTACCCCAGGGTCCTCTGGAAACACCATATATTTT.

The V gene is TRBV19, the J gene TRBJ2-3; 9 bases match TRBD2. V was pared by 6 bases and J by 4 bases, with 8 bases of the junction left unmatched. CDR1 is LNHDA, CDR2 SQIVND, per germline (reference sequence). This CDR3 is built from 15 residues. This CDR3 reads CASSFAAGGSDTQYF. As DNA, the CDR3 is TGTGCCAGTAGCTTTGCAGCGGGGGGCTCAGATACGCAGTATTTT.

The chain carries TRBV18 and TRBJ2-6, with D unresolved. Germline V gives CDR1 KGHSH, CDR2 LQKENI. The CDR3 loop spans 16 amino acids. Trimming removed 5 bases from V and 4 bases from J, with 15 bases in between. CDR3 DNA sequence: TGTGCCAGCTCAACAGCCTTGGATCTCGGGGCCAACGTCCTGACTTTC. Translating gives CASSTALDLGANVLTF.

The chain uses TRBV19 and TRBJ2-7, with D perhaps matching TRBD2 (6 bases). The CDR3 loop spans 15 amino acids. The germline V gene encodes CDR1 LNHDA and CDR2 SQIVND (reference sequence). V lost 1 base, J lost 0 bases, and 10 bases lay in between. The CDR3 reads CASSIVEGPSYEQYF. CDR3 nucleotide sequence: TGTGCCAGTAGTATAGTGGAGGGGCCCTCCTACGAGCAGTACTTC. The full variable domain, its missing parts supplied by reference TRBV19 and TRBJ2-7, is DGGITQSPKYLFRKEGQNVTLSCEQNLNHDAMYWYRQDPGQGLRLIYYSQIVNDFQKGDIAEGYSVSREKKESFPLTVTSAQKNPTAFYLCASSIVEGPSYEQYFGPGTRLTVT.

In its sample, this clone was seen a few times. The chain joins TRBV28 to TRBJ1-2; no clear D gene. Germline assignment: CDR1 MDHEN and CDR2 SYDVKM. CDR3 length: 13 amino acids. Trimming cost V 3 bases and J 8 bases, with 13 bases left between them. The CDR3 spells CASSLFAGSGYTF. As DNA, the CDR3 is TGTGCCAGCAGTTTGTTCGCCGGGAGCGGCTACACCTTC.

The V call is TRBV2, the J call TRBJ1-1; 7 nucleotides align to TRBD1. Germline CDR1 and CDR2: SNHLY and FYNNEI. The CDR3 loop spans 13 amino acids. V was clipped by 7 bases and J by 1 base; unmatched bases: 3. As DNA, the CDR3 is TGTGCCAGCAAGGACAGGTCGAACACTGAAGCTTTCTTT. Protein product: CASKDRSNTEAFF.

V and J are TRBV27 and TRBJ2-3, with 7 positions matching TRBD1. V was clipped by 3 bases and J by 3 bases; unmatched bases: 9. Per the germline V gene, CDR1 is MNHEY and CDR2 is SMNVEV (reference sequence). The CDR3 has 16 residues. The CDR3 DNA reads as TGTGCCAGCAGTTTTGGGTTCTCGGGACAGACAGATACGCAGTATTTT. Protein: CASSFGFSGQTDTQYF.

This chain uses TRBV12-3 or TRBV12-4 with TRBJ2-1; D ambiguous. This CDR3 spans 12 amino acids. The germline V and J ends were trimmed by 2 bases and 8 bases, with 7 bases remaining between them. The chain's CDR3 is CASSLYSYEQFF. In DNA, the CDR3 is TGTGCCAGCAGTTTATATTCCTATGAGCAGTTCTTC.

The chain uses TRBV4-1 and TRBJ1-1, with 12 bases matching TRBD1. This CDR3 region has 15 residues. V gave up 5 bases and J gave up 7 bases; unmatched junction bases: 8. Germline CDR1 and CDR2: MGHRA and YSYEKL. The CDR3 reads CASSFAGTGGSEAFF. CDR3 in DNA: TGCGCCAGCAGCTTCGCCGGGACAGGGGGCAGTGAAGCTTTCTTT.

V is TRBV24-1 and J is TRBJ2-1; TRBD1 matches 8 bases. After removal of 5 bases from V and 7 bases from J, the junction contained 9 bases not matched to a gene. Germline V gene lookup returns CDR1 KGHDR and CDR2 SFDVKD. There are 15 residues in the CDR3. The CDR3 DNA is TGTGCCACCAGTGTACAGGGGGTGCAAAGTAATGAGCAGTTCTTC. This codes for CATSVQGVQSNEQFF.